The clone carrying this T cell receptor (beta chain) has just a few counts. cDNA synthesis used the whole RNA isolate, giving expressed TCRB sequences. Method: immunoSEQ multiplex PCR; TCRdb's copy keeps in-frame clones and lacks some. Of 430,000 or so clones listed, 11% are singletons. These data are taken from a study of beta chain features in type 1 diabetes. Germline CDR1 MGHRA, CDR2 YSYEKL. CDR3 length equals 16 residues. With V trimmed by 4 bases and J by 3 bases, 4 bases remained unmatched. The V and J genes are TRBV4-1 and TRBJ1-3; 12 bases agree with TRBD1. This receptor was obtained from a woman younger than 35 in good health. The sample consisted of naive CD4+ T cells from blood. The CDR3 is CASSPGTGGFGNTIYF. CDR3 bases: TGCGCCAGCAGCCCGGGGACAGGGGGCTTTGGAAACACCATATATTTT.